The next 29 T cell receptor beta chains were all read from a single sample in a study of blood T cells in healthy people across ages. PCR was performed a second time for roughly 7 to 12 cycles using a sample-barcoded 5' primer and a J-beta primer mix. TCRdb redid the calling of the 5' RACE reads with MiXCR, one entry per CDR3 protein. The table lists over a million distinct CDR3 sequences, under 45% of them singletons, with around 18% in the top ten. Source material: blood. These receptors came from an older woman in good health.

This clonotype was seen only a few times. The chain's CDR3 is CSARSSGGGQFF. The DNA for the CDR3 is TGCAGTGCCAGAAGCTCGGGGGGAGGGCAGTTCTTC. The J gene is TRBJ2-1, the V gene TRBV20-1; 7 bases fit TRBD2. Germline trimming cut 6 bases from V and 12 bases from J; bases unmatched to any gene: 11. The germline V gene encodes CDR1 DFQATT and CDR2 SNEGSKA (reference sequence). This CDR3 contains 12 residues.

The rearrangement uses TRBV24-1 and TRBJ1-1; no firm D call. This CDR3 contains 11 residues. V was pared by 8 bases and J by 12 bases, with 15 bases between. Germline CDR1 and CDR2: KGHDR and SFDVKD. The CDR3 DNA is TGTGCCACCAAGGGAGAACGAAAAACTTTCTTT. Amino acids: CATKGERKTFF.

The chain is built from TRBV12-3 or TRBV12-4 and TRBJ1-2; D is unresolved. Trimming removed 6 bases at V and 3 bases at J, with 14 bases between. The CDR3 extends over 14 amino acids. In DNA, the CDR3 is TGTGCCAGCAGCCTTCTAGGACGGGACTATGGCTACACCTTC. Residues: CASSLLGRDYGYTF.

This clonotype was counted only a few times. The chain links TRBV20-1 to TRBJ1-4, with a weak D call TRBD1 (6 bases). CDR3 length: 13 amino acids. Germline CDR1 is DFQATT and CDR2 is SNEGSKA (reference sequence). Trimming shortened V by 6 bases and J by 7 bases, and 15 bases separated the two germline ends. CDR3 DNA: TGCAGTGCCGAACAGGGTCTAGGTGAAAAACTGTTTTTT. As protein: CSAEQGLGEKLFF.

A note on this clonotype: A much larger clone is a single base away; this may be a read error. V usage is TRBV10-2 and J usage is TRBJ1-2; D is perhaps TRBD1 (5 bases). The CDR3 has 15 amino acids. V was pared by 4 bases and J by 4 bases, with 16 bases between. Germline CDR1 is WSHSY and CDR2 is SAAADI. In nucleotides, the CDR3 is TGCGCCAGCAGTGGGTCCGCAGCGGGACCCTATGGCTACACCTTC. This translates into CASSGSAAGPYGYTF.

Here the CDR3 DNA reads TGTGCCAGCAGAGCTCCCGGGACTAGCGGGGGCTCTAGCACAGATACGCAGTATTTT. It codes for CASRAPGTSGGSSTDTQYF. The chain has TRBV9 and TRBJ2-3, with 14 bases that match TRBD2. The CDR3 sequence is 19 residues long. The V gene end was trimmed by 5 bases and the J gene end by 0 bases; junction bases not matched to a gene: 11. Germline-derived CDR1 and CDR2 are SGDLS and YYNGEE.

The rearrangement joins TRBV7-9 to TRBJ2-5; 8 bases match TRBD2. J was trimmed by 2 bases and V by 3 bases; bases with no gene match: 2. Looked up from germline, CDR1 is SEHNR and CDR2 is FQNEAQ (reference sequence). CDR3 size: 14 residues. The chain's CDR3 is CASSFSGGQETQYF. The CDR3 coding sequence is TGTGCCAGCAGCTTCTCGGGAGGGCAAGAGACCCAGTACTTC. The variable domain in full, with the rest retrieved from reference TRBV7-9 and TRBJ2-5, is DTGVSQNPRHKITKRGQNVTFRCDPISEHNRLYWYRQTLGQGPEFLTYFQNEAQLEKSRLLSDRFSAERPKGSFSTLEIQRTEQGDSAMYLCASSFSGGQETQYFGPGTRLLVL.

Note on this clonotype: A much larger clone lies one base from this, so it may be a read error. V is TRBV7-9 and J is TRBJ2-7; D not resolved. With 1 base removed from V and 2 bases from J, the gap between germline ends came to 15 bases. CDR1 and CDR2 (germline): SEHNR, FQNEAQ (reference sequence). The CDR3 has 16 amino acids. The CDR3 DNA reads TGTGCCAGCAGCTTAGAGTTTGCTACCAGACCCTACGAGCAGTACTTC. It encodes CASSLEFATRPYEQYF.

J is TRBJ2-1 and V is TRBV20-1; 13 nucleotides agree with TRBD2. This CDR3 contains 15 residues. V trimming: 4 bases; J trimming: 8 bases; junction bases outside the gene matches: 8. The germline V gene encodes CDR1 DFQATT and CDR2 SNEGSKA (reference sequence). CDR3 sequence: CSAITSGRAGYEQFF. The CDR3 DNA reads as TGCAGTGCTATAACTAGCGGGAGGGCGGGCTATGAGCAGTTCTTC.

In this sample, this clonotype turned up a few times. This sequence joins TRBV20-1 and TRBJ2-7, with D possibly being TRBD1 or TRBD2 (5 bases each). V gave up 6 bases and J gave up 7 bases, with 25 bases separating them. CDR1 and CDR2 from the germline V gene are DFQATT and SNEGSKA (reference sequence). The length of the CDR3 is 15 residues. CDR3 in DNA: TGCAGTGCGACCTCCGGGACGCCGGACTGGAAAGAGCAGTACTTC. Amino acid sequence: CSATSGTPDWKEQYF.

The chain is built from TRBV20-1 and TRBJ2-5, with TRBD1 identical over 8 bases. CDR1 and CDR2 from the germline V gene are DFQATT and SNEGSKA (reference sequence). The CDR3 is 15 residues long. With 5 bases clipped from V and 1 base from J, the junction kept 9 bases outside the gene matches. Here the CDR3 reads CSALDPGQVQETQYF. The CDR3, as DNA: TGCAGTGCTCTGGATCCGGGACAGGTCCAAGAGACCCAGTACTTC.

This clonotype has more than one count but fewer than ten. The J gene is TRBJ2-3, the V gene TRBV6-5, with a weak D call TRBD2 (6 bases). V was shortened by 1 base and J by 2 bases, with 10 bases between the two germline ends. The germline gives CDR1 MNHEY, CDR2 SVGAGI. This CDR3 contains 15 residues. The CDR3 protein is CASSYFSGTTDTQYF. The CDR3 DNA reads TGTGCCAGCAGTTACTTTAGCGGTACCACAGATACGCAGTATTTT.

This clonotype was counted only a few times. The chain carries TRBV28 and TRBJ2-3; D unresolved. There are 12 residues in the CDR3. The germline V and J ends were trimmed by 6 bases and 6 bases, with 10 bases remaining between them. Germline V gene data show CDR1 as MDHEN and CDR2 as SYDVKM. CDR3 residues: CASRRTPDTQYF. DNA for the CDR3: TGTGCCAGCAGGCGGACGCCGGATACGCAGTATTTT.

This clonotype was detected a few times. The chain employs TRBV15 and TRBJ2-1; possibly TRBD1 for D (6 bases). V lost 7 bases and J 0 bases, leaving 10 bases between the germline ends. CDR3 length: 14 residues. Germline loops: CDR1 LNHNV, CDR2 YYDKDF (reference sequence). For the CDR3, the DNA is TGTGCCACCAAAACGGACAGCTCCTACAATGAGCAGTTCTTC. Protein sequence: CATKTDSSYNEQFF.

The chain is built from TRBV2 and TRBJ1-4, with 9 nucleotides matching TRBD1. Germline lookup yields CDR1 SNHLY and CDR2 FYNNEI. The CDR3 is 15 residues long. Unmatched junction bases numbered 11, after V lost 7 bases and J lost 8 bases. The chain's CDR3 is CASIQQGADHEKLFF. The CDR3 nucleotides are TGTGCCAGCATACAACAGGGGGCGGACCACGAAAAACTGTTTTTT.

There are a few counts of this clonotype. This chain uses TRBV28 with TRBJ2-1; no clear D. The CDR3 sequence is 10 residues long. Germline loops: CDR1 MDHEN, CDR2 SYDVKM. Trimming took off 8 bases at V and 10 bases at J, with 9 bases between the two ends. The DNA of the CDR3 is TGTGCCAGCCTTGGACGCGAGCAGTTCTTC. The encoded protein is CASLGREQFF. Together with reference TRBV28 and TRBJ2-1, the CDR3 gives the full variable domain: DVKVTQSSRYLVKRTGEKVFLECVQDMDHENMFWYRQDPGLGLRLIYFSYDVKMKEKGDIPEGYSVSREKKERFSLILESASTNQTSMYLCASLGREQFFGPGTRLTVL.

The chain couples TRBV6-1 to TRBJ1-2, with a weak D call TRBD1 (5 bases). Deletions cut 2 bases from V and 2 bases from J, with 15 bases between. Germline V gene sequence: CDR1 MNHNS, CDR2 SASEGT. CDR3 size: 16 residues. The CDR3 DNA reads as TGTGCCAGCAGTGAAATGAAAGGGGTAAAGAACTATGGCTACACCTTC. It translates to CASSEMKGVKNYGYTF.

The table lists this clonotype with many counts. The V call is TRBV29-1, the J call TRBJ2-3, with D uncertain. V gave up 4 bases and J gave up 2 bases, with 10 bases separating them. In germline, CDR1 is SQVTM, CDR2 ANQGSEA. The CDR3 is 13 amino acids. The chain's CDR3 is CSVALIVTDTQYF. The CDR3 DNA is TGCAGCGTTGCACTGATAGTCACAGATACGCAGTATTTT.

This clonotype was recorded a few times. This chain joins TRBV7-6 and TRBJ1-1, with TRBD1 identical over 8 bases. Per the germline V gene, CDR1 is SGHVS and CDR2 is FNYEAQ. The V and J ends lost 4 bases and 2 bases, in that order; junction bases with no gene match: 6. This CDR3 region has 15 residues. The CDR3 bases are TGTGCCAGCAGCTCATCGACAGGGGTAAACACTGAAGCTTTCTTT. As protein: CASSSSTGVNTEAFF.

The chain joins TRBV4-2 to TRBJ2-1, with D perhaps TRBD2 (6 bases). Germline V lookup: CDR1 LGHNA, CDR2 YNFKEQ. This CDR3 is built from 16 residues. Trimming left V 4 bases short and J 5 bases short, with 18 bases between. In DNA, the CDR3 is TGTGCCAGCAGCCCAAGTCGCGGGGCGGTCCACAATGAGCAGTTCTTC. Amino acid sequence: CASSPSRGAVHNEQFF.

This clonotype appeared many times. J is TRBJ2-7 and V is TRBV5-1, with D hard to call. V lost 5 bases and J lost 1, with 10 bases in between. CDR1 and CDR2 from the germline V gene are SGHRS and YFSETQ. The CDR3 has 13 residues. The CDR3 region has the DNA TGCGCCAGCAGTGTGTGGGGATCCTACGAGCAGTACTTC. Encoded protein: CASSVWGSYEQYF. Full variable domain (outside the CDR3, taken from reference TRBV5-1 and TRBJ2-7): KAGVTQTPRYLIKTRGQQVTLSCSPISGHRSVSWYQQTPGQGLQFLFEYFSETQRNKGNFPGRFSGRQFSNSRSEMNVSTLELGDSALYLCASSVWGSYEQYFGPGTRLTVT.

The chain uses TRBV7-2 and TRBJ2-2; D remains unclear. Germline loops: CDR1 SGHTA, CDR2 FQGNSA. This CDR3 spans 14 amino acids. Trimming stripped 4 bases from V and 2 bases from J, with 8 bases between. This CDR3 reads CASSSRKNTGELFF. CDR3 sequence (DNA): TGTGCCAGCAGCTCACGTAAAAACACCGGGGAGCTGTTTTTT. Supplemented by reference TRBV7-2 and TRBJ2-2, the full variable domain reads GAGVSQSPSNKVTEKGKDVELRCDPISGHTALYWYRQSLGQGLEFLIYFQGNSAPDKSGLPSDRFSAERTGGSVSTLTIQRTQQEDSAVYLCASSSRKNTGELFFGEGSRLTVL.

The V gene is TRBV4-2, the J gene TRBJ2-1, with 10 bases matching TRBD2. Germline CDR1 reads LGHNA; CDR2 reads YNFKEQ. CDR3 length: 14 amino acids. The J segment lost 6 bases and the V segment lost 5 bases, leaving 4 bases of the junction unmatched. The CDR3 region has the DNA TGTGCCAGCAGCGACGCTAGCGGGAGCAATGAGCAGTTCTTC. Its translation is CASSDASGSNEQFF.

The chain links TRBV20-1 to TRBJ2-5; TRBD1 agrees at 8 bases. The last part of the DNA fits TRBJ2-7 better; the J call may be wrong. This CDR3 spans 15 amino acids. The V gene's germline CDR1 is DFQATT and CDR2 SNEGSKA (reference sequence). The CDR3 spells CSARAKSTGADEQYF. In nucleotides, the CDR3 is TGCAGTGCTAGAGCCAAATCGACAGGGGCGGACGAGCAGTACTTC.

This chain uses TRBV20-1 with TRBJ1-5; the D gene is possibly TRBD1 (5 bases). Germline V CDR1 and CDR2: DFQATT, SNEGSKA (reference sequence). CDR3 length: 14 amino acids. CDR3 in DNA: TGCAGCGCCCTACAGGCGTGGGGCAATCAGCCCCAGCATTTT. Its protein is CSALQAWGNQPQHF.

The chain is built from TRBV2 and TRBJ2-1, with 14 bases that match TRBD2. This CDR3 is built from 18 residues. Germline values: CDR1 SNHLY, CDR2 FYNNEI. The trim removed 7 bases at V and 15 bases at J, leaving 23 bases unmatched. DNA of the CDR3: TGTGCCAGCATCCTAATTAACTTGAACTTGGGACTAGCGGGAGACGCGTTCTTC. Protein: CASILINLNLGLAGDAFF.

The V gene is TRBV5-1, the J gene TRBJ2-1; 7 positions match TRBD1. After removal of 5 bases from V and 10 bases from J, the junction contained 15 bases not matched to a gene. This CDR3 has 15 amino acids. Germline V gene lookup returns CDR1 SGHRS and CDR2 YFSETQ. CDR3 bases: TGCGCCAGCAGGTGGGTAGGGGGCGACAGCAACGAGCAGTTCTTC. This gives the protein CASRWVGGDSNEQFF.

The chain combines TRBV2 with TRBJ2-2; D is ambiguous. With 7 bases removed from V and 1 base from J, the gap between germline ends came to 10 bases. The CDR3 length is 14 residues. Germline CDR1 reads SNHLY; CDR2 reads FYNNEI. CDR3 coding DNA: TGTGCCAGCAAACGTAGTCAGAACACCGGGGAGCTGTTTTTT. It yields the protein CASKRSQNTGELFF. Full variable domain (remainder filled in from reference TRBV2 and TRBJ2-2): EPEVTQTPSHQVTQMGQEVILRCVPISNHLYFYWYRQILGQKVEFLVSFYNNEISEKSEIFDDQFSVERPDGSNFTLKIRSTKLEDSAMYFCASKRSQNTGELFFGEGSRLTVL.

The rearrangement joins TRBV9 to TRBJ2-5, with 7 bases lining up with TRBD1. CDR1 and CDR2 (germline): SGDLS, YYNGEE. The CDR3 is 16 amino acids. V shed 0 bases, J shed 2 bases, and the junction held 7 bases outside the gene matches. CDR3 protein: CASSVGAGGRQETQYF. CDR3 DNA sequence: TGTGCCAGCAGCGTAGGGGCAGGGGGTAGGCAAGAGACCCAGTACTTC.